The sequence of this T cell receptor (beta chain) was determined in a study of T-cell reconstitution after alpha-beta-depleted transplantation in children. Concerning this clonotype: Its antigen is unidentified.

Study results and limitations: Reports say that about two months after transplant, the alpha-beta T cells came out of several hundred graft clones that had expanded. One year after transplant, T-cell counts and diversity came mostly from newly produced T cells.

A library of TCRbeta sequences, prepared with unique molecular identifiers, was generated. TCRdb re-analysed the PCR reads in MiXCR, keeping a single row per CDR3 protein. The profile covers 530,000 or so distinct CDR3 sequences, with over 20% appearing a single time and 30% to 45% taken by the ten largest. The CDR3 covers 16 residues. In germline, CDR1 is SGHDT, CDR2 YYEEEE. V was pared by 2 bases and J by 4 bases, with 5 bases of the junction left unmatched. The chain uses TRBV5-6 and TRBJ2-1; TRBD2 aligns across 11 bases. The source was PBMCs, collected before TCRalphabeta/CD19-depleted stem cell transplant. The receptor was isolated from a boy under two years old with Wiskott-Aldrich syndrome, due to receive a stem cell transplant. The CDR3 protein is CASSFSGRAQYNEQFF. For the CDR3, the DNA is TGTGCCAGCAGCTTTAGCGGGAGGGCCCAATACAATGAGCAGTTCTTC.